The next 10 T cell receptor beta chains were all read from a single sample in a study of monozygotic twins with inflammatory bowel disease. TCRdb reprocessed the 5' RACE reads and stores each CDR3 protein as one record, lacking DNA. The repertoire table contains about 350,000 distinct CDR3 sequences. Sample: blood. These receptors originate from a human donor with ulcerative colitis or Crohn's disease, or a healthy co-twin of an affected twin (not recorded which).

The V gene is TRBV7-6, the J gene TRBJ2-2; TCRdb proposes TRBD1, but this gene call is untestable without DNA. Germline CDR1 SGHVS, CDR2 FNYEAQ. This CDR3 comprises 15 residues. The CDR3 sequence: CTSSIRQGAIGELFF.

V is TRBV7-3 and J is TRBJ2-7; no DNA is available, so the TRBD1 call from TCRdb remains unchecked. The CDR3 is 15 amino acids. Germline values: CDR1 SGHTA, CDR2 FQGTGA. CDR3: CASSLTAGVLYEQYF.

The genes are TRBV24-1 and TRBJ2-5; the TCRdb D gene call, TRBD2, has no DNA to confirm it. CDR1 is KGHDR, CDR2 SFDVKD, per germline. The CDR3 totals 14 residues. CDR3 loop: CAIGTSGKKETQYF.

The chain recombines TRBV5-8 with TRBJ2-2; the TRBD2 assignment by TCRdb is unverifiable without DNA. The CDR3 sequence is 15 residues long. Germline CDR1 and CDR2: SGHTS and YDEGEE. CDR3 region: CACRRTSWNTGELFF. Full variable domain (rest looked up from reference TRBV5-8 and TRBJ2-2): EAGVTQSPTHLIKTRGQQATLRCSPISGHTSVYWYQQALGLGLQFLLWYDEGEERNRGNFPPRFSGRQFPNYSSELNVNALELEDSALYLCACRRTSWNTGELFFGEGSRLTVL.

The chain recombines TRBV4-3 with TRBJ1-6; with no DNA, the TCRdb D assignment of TRBD1 cannot be verified. This CDR3 is 16 amino acids long. Per the germline V gene, CDR1 is LGHNA and CDR2 is YSLEER. CDR3 amino acids: CASSQDGTAYNSPLHF.

J is TRBJ2-7 and V is TRBV4-1; TCRdb outputs TRBD1, but without DNA this stays unchecked. The CDR3 length is 13 residues. CDR1 MGHRA and CDR2 YSYEKL come from the germline V gene. CDR3 protein: CASSPSPSYEQYF.

The chain combines TRBV29-1 with TRBJ2-7; TCRdb picks TRBD1, but there is no DNA to check that call. Germline V gene lookup returns CDR1 SQVTM and CDR2 ANQGSEA. The CDR3 runs to 12 residues. The CDR3 sequence: CSVEVSGGEQYF.

V is TRBV20-1 and J is TRBJ1-1; no DNA is available, so the TRBD1 call from TCRdb remains unchecked. Germline V gives CDR1 DFQATT, CDR2 SNEGSKA (reference sequence). The length of the CDR3 is 14 residues. CDR3 loop: CSAREGTWGTEAFF.

The chain recombines TRBV7-2 with TRBJ2-7. Germline V CDR1 and CDR2: SGHTA, FQGNSA. The CDR3 consists of 15 residues. The CDR3 spells CASSLAASGSYEQYF.

CDR3: CATRRKGQGTHEQYF. The chain links TRBV28 to TRBJ2-7; TCRdb designates TRBD1, a call that cannot be tested without DNA. Germline assignment: CDR1 MDHEN and CDR2 SYDVKM. The CDR3 has 15 residues.